A single T cell receptor (beta chain) is shown here with its context. V shed 6 bases, J shed 6 bases, and the junction held 9 bases outside the gene matches. CDR1 is MGHRA, CDR2 YSYEKL, per germline. CDR3 length: 14 residues. The data derive from a study of blood T cell repertoires in COVID-19. Study at large: Donors in the United States, Italy and Spain gave samples during acute or convalescent COVID-19. The cDNA or gDNA used as material had been derived from T cells, B-cell-depleted T cells, or PBMCs.

Authors' data handling: Reference gene primer amplification yielded estimated nucleated cell counts. Sequencing used immunoSEQ multiplex PCR; TCRdb keeps in-frame clones, though not all of them. The V and J calls and clone size come from that table; D and trimming were worked out from the DNA. The table shows 140,000 to 150,000 clones, with 80% to 90% occurring only once. The sequenced sample consisted of peripheral blood. This clonotype was obtained from a human donor with acute or convalescent COVID-19. The donor label of this sample is uncertain. V is TRBV4-1 and J is TRBJ2-3, with 7 bases fitting TRBD1. The CDR3 here is CASRGQAAKDTQYF. The CDR3 DNA is TGCGCCAGCAGAGGACAGGCGGCTAAGGATACGCAGTATTTT.